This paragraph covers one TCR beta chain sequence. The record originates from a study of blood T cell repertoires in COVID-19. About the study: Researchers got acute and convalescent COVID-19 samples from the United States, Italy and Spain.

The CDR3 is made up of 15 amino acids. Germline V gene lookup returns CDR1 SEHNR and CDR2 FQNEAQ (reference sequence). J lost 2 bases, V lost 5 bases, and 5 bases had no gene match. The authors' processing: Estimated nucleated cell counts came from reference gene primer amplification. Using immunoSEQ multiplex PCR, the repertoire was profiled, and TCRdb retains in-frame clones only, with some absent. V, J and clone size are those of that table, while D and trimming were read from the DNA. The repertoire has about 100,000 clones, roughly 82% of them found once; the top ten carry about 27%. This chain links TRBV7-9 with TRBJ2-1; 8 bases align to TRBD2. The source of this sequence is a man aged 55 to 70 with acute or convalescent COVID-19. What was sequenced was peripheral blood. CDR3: CASSLTSGAYNEQFF. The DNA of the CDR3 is TGTGCCAGCAGCCTTACTAGCGGAGCCTACAATGAGCAGTTCTTC. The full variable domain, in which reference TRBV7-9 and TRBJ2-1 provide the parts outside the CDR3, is DTGVSQNPRHKITKRGQNVTFRCDPISEHNRLYWYRQTLGQGPEFLTYFQNEAQLEKSRLLSDRFSAERPKGSFSTLEIQRTEQGDSAMYLCASSLTSGAYNEQFFGPGTRLTVL.